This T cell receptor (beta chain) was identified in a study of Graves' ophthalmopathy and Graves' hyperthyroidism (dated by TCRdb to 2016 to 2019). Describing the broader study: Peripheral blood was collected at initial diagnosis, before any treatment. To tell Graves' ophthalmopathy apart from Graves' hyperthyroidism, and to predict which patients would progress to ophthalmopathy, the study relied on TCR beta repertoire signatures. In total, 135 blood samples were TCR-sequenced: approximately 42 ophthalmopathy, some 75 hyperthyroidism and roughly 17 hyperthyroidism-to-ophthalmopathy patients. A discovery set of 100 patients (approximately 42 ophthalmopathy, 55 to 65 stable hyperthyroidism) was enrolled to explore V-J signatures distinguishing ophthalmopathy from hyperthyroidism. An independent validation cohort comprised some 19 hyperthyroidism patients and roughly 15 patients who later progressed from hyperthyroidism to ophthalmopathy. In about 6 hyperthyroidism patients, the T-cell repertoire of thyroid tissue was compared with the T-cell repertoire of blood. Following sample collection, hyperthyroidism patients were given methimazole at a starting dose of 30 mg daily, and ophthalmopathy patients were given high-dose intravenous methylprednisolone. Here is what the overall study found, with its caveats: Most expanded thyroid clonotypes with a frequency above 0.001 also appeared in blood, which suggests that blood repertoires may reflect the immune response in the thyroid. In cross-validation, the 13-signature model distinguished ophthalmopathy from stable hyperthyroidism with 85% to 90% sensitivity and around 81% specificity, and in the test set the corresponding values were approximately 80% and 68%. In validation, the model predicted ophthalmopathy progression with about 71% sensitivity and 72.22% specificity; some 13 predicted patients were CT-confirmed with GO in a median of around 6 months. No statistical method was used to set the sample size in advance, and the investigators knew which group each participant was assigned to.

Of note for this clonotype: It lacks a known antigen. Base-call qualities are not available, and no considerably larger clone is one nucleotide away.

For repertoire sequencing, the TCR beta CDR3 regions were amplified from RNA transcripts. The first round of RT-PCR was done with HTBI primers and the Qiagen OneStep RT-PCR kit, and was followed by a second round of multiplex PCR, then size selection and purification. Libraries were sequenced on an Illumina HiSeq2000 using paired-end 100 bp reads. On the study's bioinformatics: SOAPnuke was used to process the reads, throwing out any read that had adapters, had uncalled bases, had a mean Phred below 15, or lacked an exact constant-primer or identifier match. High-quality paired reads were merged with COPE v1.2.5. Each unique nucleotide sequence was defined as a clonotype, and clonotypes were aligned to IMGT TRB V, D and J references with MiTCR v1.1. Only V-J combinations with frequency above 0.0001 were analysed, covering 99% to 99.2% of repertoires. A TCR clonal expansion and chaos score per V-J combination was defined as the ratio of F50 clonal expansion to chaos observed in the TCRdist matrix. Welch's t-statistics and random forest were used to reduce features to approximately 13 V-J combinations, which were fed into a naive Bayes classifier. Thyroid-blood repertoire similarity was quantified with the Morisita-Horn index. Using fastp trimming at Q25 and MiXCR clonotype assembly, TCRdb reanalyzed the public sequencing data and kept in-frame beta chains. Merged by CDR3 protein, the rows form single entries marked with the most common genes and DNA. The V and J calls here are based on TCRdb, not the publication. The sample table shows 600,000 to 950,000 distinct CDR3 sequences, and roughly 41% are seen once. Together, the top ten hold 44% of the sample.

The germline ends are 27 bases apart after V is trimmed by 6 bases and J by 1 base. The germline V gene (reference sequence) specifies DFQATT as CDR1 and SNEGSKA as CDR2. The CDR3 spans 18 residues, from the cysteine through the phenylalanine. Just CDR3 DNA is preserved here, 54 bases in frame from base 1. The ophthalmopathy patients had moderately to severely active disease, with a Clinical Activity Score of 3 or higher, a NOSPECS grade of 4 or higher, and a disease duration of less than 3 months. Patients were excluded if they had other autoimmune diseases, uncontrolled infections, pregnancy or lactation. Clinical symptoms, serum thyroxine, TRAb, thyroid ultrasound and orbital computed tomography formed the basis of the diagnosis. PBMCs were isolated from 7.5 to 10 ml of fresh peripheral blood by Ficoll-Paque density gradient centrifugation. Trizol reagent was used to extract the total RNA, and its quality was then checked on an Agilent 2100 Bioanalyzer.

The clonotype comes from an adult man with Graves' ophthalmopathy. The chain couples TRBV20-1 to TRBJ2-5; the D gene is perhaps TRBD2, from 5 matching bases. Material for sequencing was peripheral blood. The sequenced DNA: TGCAGTGCGAGACGGAGGACCTCAGAGTCCCCGGGCCAAGAGACCCAGTACTTC. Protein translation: CSARRRTSESPGQETQYF.